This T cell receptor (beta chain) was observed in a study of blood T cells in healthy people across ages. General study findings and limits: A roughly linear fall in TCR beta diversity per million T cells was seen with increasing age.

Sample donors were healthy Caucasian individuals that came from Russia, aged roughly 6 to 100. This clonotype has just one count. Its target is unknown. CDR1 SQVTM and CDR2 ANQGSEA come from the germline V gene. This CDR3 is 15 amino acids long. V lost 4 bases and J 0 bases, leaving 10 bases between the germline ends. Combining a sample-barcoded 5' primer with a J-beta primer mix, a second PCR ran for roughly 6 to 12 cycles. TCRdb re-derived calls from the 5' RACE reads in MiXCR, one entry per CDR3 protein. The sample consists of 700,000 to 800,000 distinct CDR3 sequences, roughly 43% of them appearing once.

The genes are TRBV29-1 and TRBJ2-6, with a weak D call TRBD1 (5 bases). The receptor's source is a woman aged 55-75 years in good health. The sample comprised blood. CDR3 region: CSVGQLSSGANVLTF. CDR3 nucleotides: TGCAGCGTTGGACAGCTAAGCTCTGGGGCCAACGTCCTGACTTTC.